This T cell receptor beta chain was profiled in a study of blood T cell repertoires in COVID-19. Study summary: The United States, Italy and Spain provided the acute and convalescent COVID-19 samples. PBMCs, B-cell-depleted T cells, or T cells provided the cDNA or gDNA that made up the material.

Authors' analysis steps: Nucleated cell counts were estimated from reference gene primer amplification. Generated by immunoSEQ multiplex PCR, the TCRdb table keeps only in-frame clones and is missing some. That table gives V, J and clone size, and the DNA gave D and trimming. The sample yields some 310,000 clones, nearly 90% seen once. Germline assignment: CDR1 WNHNN and CDR2 SYGVQD (reference sequence). V dropped 3 bases and J dropped 1; count of bases not matched to a gene: 4. The CDR3 spans 15 residues. Resolution of symptoms, clearance, or two negative PCRs was present in recovered Cohort 3 donors.

The J gene is TRBJ2-7, the V gene TRBV10-1, with 9 bases fitting TRBD1. What was sequenced was PBMCs or T cells enriched from blood (not recorded which). The TCR originated in a woman younger than 45 who had recovered from COVID-19. CDR3 region: CASSDMDRGSYEQYF. DNA for the CDR3: TGCGCCAGCAGTGACATGGACAGGGGATCCTACGAGCAGTACTTC.